This is a list of T cell receptor beta chains from one sample in a study of blood T cell repertoires in COVID-19. The data were produced by immunoSEQ multiplex PCR, yet TCRdb's version contains in-frame clones alone and is incomplete. The profile shows approximately 240,000 clones, about 83% of them singletons. Input material: peripheral blood. These receptors all come from a human donor in a cohort sampled during active COVID-19. CDR3s include the opening cysteine and the closing phenylalanine or tryptophan. The order of the fields is V gene, clone size, D gene, J gene, CDR3 DNA, CDR3 protein. The D gene is left open where the match is weak. Where a row states a size, it is once, few, many or the class of an expanded clone; other rows omit it.

v_gene: TRBV9
abundance: .
d_gene: .
j_gene: TRBJ2-1
CDR3nt: TGTGCCAGCAGCGCGGAGGCGGGGTTTGGGAATGAGCAGTTCTTC
CDR3aa: CASSAEAGFGNEQFF

v_gene: TRBV28
abundance: .
d_gene: TRBD1
j_gene: TRBJ1-1
CDR3nt: TGTGCCAGCAGTTTACCAGGGGGACAGACTGAAGCTTTCTTT
CDR3aa: CASSLPGGQTEAFF

v_gene: TRBV14
abundance: .
d_gene: .
j_gene: TRBJ2-4
CDR3nt: TGTGCCAGCAGCCAAGGGGTCAGCTGGGACATGGCCAAAAACATTCAGTACTTC
CDR3aa: CASSQGVSWDMAKNIQYF

v_gene: TRBV7-3
abundance: .
d_gene: .
j_gene: TRBJ1-1
CDR3nt: TGTGCCAGCAGCTTATCCACAGACACTGAAGCTTTCTTT
CDR3aa: CASSLSTDTEAFF

v_gene: TRBV2
abundance: .
d_gene: TRBD1
j_gene: TRBJ2-7
CDR3nt: TGTGCCAGCAGTGAAGGCAGGGGGAGCTCCTACGAGCAGTACTTC
CDR3aa: CASSEGRGSSYEQYF

v_gene: TRBV3-1/TRBV3-2
abundance: .
d_gene: TRBD1
j_gene: TRBJ1-2
CDR3nt: TGTGCCAGCAGCCAAGATCGGAACAGGGGATCGGAGGGCTACACCTTC
CDR3aa: CASSQDRNRGSEGYTF

v_gene: TRBV24-1
abundance: once
d_gene: TRBD1
j_gene: TRBJ2-1
CDR3nt: TGTGCCACCAGTGACCCGGGACAGGCCTACAATGAGCAGTTCTTC
CDR3aa: CATSDPGQAYNEQFF

v_gene: TRBV28
abundance: .
d_gene: TRBD1
j_gene: TRBJ1-3
CDR3nt: TGTGCCAGCAGTAGCCCAGGGGGCAAAGATGGAAACACCATATATTTT
CDR3aa: CASSSPGGKDGNTIYF

v_gene: TRBV5-1
abundance: .
d_gene: .
j_gene: TRBJ2-1
CDR3nt: TGCGCCAGCAGCTTGGTCGGTGATTACTACAATGAGCAGTTCTTC
CDR3aa: CASSLVGDYYNEQFF

v_gene: TRBV27
abundance: once
d_gene: .
j_gene: TRBJ1-1
CDR3nt: TGTGCCAGCAGTTCTACGGGACTCTCGTCTGAAGCTTTCTTT
CDR3aa: CASSSTGLSSEAFF

v_gene: TRBV6-4
abundance: few
d_gene: .
j_gene: TRBJ2-2
CDR3nt: TGTGCCAGCAGTGACTCAGGGGTTAACACCGGGGAGCTGTTTTTT
CDR3aa: CASSDSGVNTGELFF

v_gene: TRBV15
abundance: few
d_gene: .
j_gene: TRBJ1-4
CDR3nt: TGTGCCACCAGCAGAAGCAGGGAGGAGAAACTGTTTTTT
CDR3aa: CATSRSREEKLFF

v_gene: TRBV21-1
abundance: .
d_gene: .
j_gene: TRBJ2-3
CDR3nt: TGTGCCAGCAGCAAAGGTAGCGGGGGGGCCCCTACGCAGTATTTT
CDR3aa: CASSKGSGGAPTQYF

v_gene: TRBV5-1
abundance: .
d_gene: TRBD2
j_gene: TRBJ2-5
CDR3nt: TGCGCCAGCAGTCCTCTAGCGGGGGAAGAGACCCAGTACTTC
CDR3aa: CASSPLAGEETQYF

v_gene: TRBV9
abundance: once
d_gene: TRBD2
j_gene: TRBJ2-3
CDR3nt: TGTGCCAGCAGTTATTTAGCGGGGGGAGGCACAGATACGCAGTATTTT
CDR3aa: CASSYLAGGGTDTQYF

v_gene: TRBV6-1
abundance: .
d_gene: TRBD1
j_gene: TRBJ1-1
CDR3nt: TGTGCCAGCAGTGAGGACAGGGAAGGTCGGAACACTGAAGCTTTCTTT
CDR3aa: CASSEDREGRNTEAFF

v_gene: TRBV7-3
abundance: .
d_gene: .
j_gene: TRBJ1-1
CDR3nt: TGTGCCAGCAGCTCATCCGGGGGGAACACTGAAGCTTTCTTT
CDR3aa: CASSSSGGNTEAFF

v_gene: TRBV5-1
abundance: .
d_gene: TRBD2
j_gene: TRBJ2-3
CDR3nt: TGCGCCAGCAGCCCCCGGACTAGCGGGACAGATACGCAGTATTTT
CDR3aa: CASSPRTSGTDTQYF

v_gene: TRBV9
abundance: .
d_gene: .
j_gene: TRBJ2-7
CDR3nt: TGTGCCAGCAGCGTAGGGCAATTCTACGAGCAGTACTTC
CDR3aa: CASSVGQFYEQYF

v_gene: TRBV4-2
abundance: .
d_gene: TRBD2
j_gene: TRBJ2-3
CDR3nt: TGTGCCAGCAGCCAAGATCAAGGCGGGAGGGCATGGACAGATACGCAGTATTTT
CDR3aa: CASSQDQGGRAWTDTQYF

v_gene: TRBV28
abundance: many
d_gene: .
j_gene: TRBJ1-6
CDR3nt: TGTGCCAGCAGTCCAAGGGTCATAAGGGGCGCGAATTCACCCCTCCACTTT
CDR3aa: CASSPRVIRGANSPLHF

v_gene: TRBV10-3
abundance: .
d_gene: .
j_gene: TRBJ2-7
CDR3nt: TGTGCCATCAGGGAGGGCTTTACTCAGGGCGCGCAGTACTTC
CDR3aa: CAIREGFTQGAQYF

v_gene: TRBV5-6
abundance: few
d_gene: .
j_gene: TRBJ2-5
CDR3nt: TGTGCCAGCAGCTTGGCTAGTCAAGAGACCCAGTACTTC
CDR3aa: CASSLASQETQYF